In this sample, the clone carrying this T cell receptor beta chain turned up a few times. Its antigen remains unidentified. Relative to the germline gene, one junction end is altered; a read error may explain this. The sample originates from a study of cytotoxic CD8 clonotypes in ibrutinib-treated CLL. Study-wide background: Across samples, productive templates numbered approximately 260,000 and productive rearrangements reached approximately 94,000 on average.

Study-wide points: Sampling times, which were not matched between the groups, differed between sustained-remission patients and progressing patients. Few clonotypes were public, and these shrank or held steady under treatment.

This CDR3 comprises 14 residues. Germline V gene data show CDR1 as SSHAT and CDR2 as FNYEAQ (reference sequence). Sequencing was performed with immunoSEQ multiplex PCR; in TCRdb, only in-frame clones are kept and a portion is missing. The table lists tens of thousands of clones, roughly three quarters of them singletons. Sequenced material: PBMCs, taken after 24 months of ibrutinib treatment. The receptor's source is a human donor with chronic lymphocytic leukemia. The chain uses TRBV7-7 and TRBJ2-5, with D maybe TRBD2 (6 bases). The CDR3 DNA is TGTGCTAGCAGCCCCGGGGGAGGTTCAGAGACCCAGTACTTC. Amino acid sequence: CASSPGGGSETQYF.